The entry that follows covers one TCR beta chain sequence. The antigen remains undetermined. The record originates from a study of T-cell memory formation after mild COVID-19. The study, taken as a whole, reports: The main location of contracting CD4+ clones was CM and EM, and that of contracting CD8+ clones was EMRA.

TCRdb reprocessed the 5' RACE reads via MiXCR and lists one record per CDR3 protein. Of under 400,000 distinct CDR3 sequences listed, around 28% are singletons. The V end was cut by 6 bases, the J end by 4 bases, with 12 bases between. Germline values: CDR1 SEHNR, CDR2 FQNEAQ (reference sequence). The CDR3 runs 14 residues. This TCR was recovered from an adult woman who had mild COVID-19 (a few samples of this study predate the infection). Cell type and time point are not known. The specimen was PBMCs or a T cell subset sorted from them (not recorded which). The chain uses TRBV7-9 and TRBJ2-2, with D unclear. CDR3 in amino acids: CASRFTGFTGELFF. The CDR3 DNA is TGTGCCAGCAGATTTACGGGTTTCACCGGGGAGCTGTTTTTT.